This TCR beta chain was recovered during a study of CD4 T cells in relation to SARS-CoV-2 and coronaviruses. Study details: ViraFEST: roughly 10-day antigen culture of PBMCs, then TCR beta CDR3 sequencing. The study, taken as a whole, reports: In roughly 65% of donors, memory CD4+ clonotypes crossrecognized SARS-CoV-2 and at least one common cold coronavirus spike. This crossreactivity analysis covered spike protein alone, no other viral proteins.

CDR3 length equals 13 residues. The germline V and J ends were trimmed by 5 bases and 4 bases, with 11 bases remaining between them. Looked up from germline, CDR1 is LGHDT and CDR2 is YNNKEL (reference sequence). The repertoire was sequenced with immunoSEQ multiplex PCR; TCRdb's copy has only in-frame clones and lacks some. This sample has around 15,000 clones, with around 77% found just once. CD4+ T cells from unexposed donors were obtained before the COVID-19 pandemic (2011-2018). The cells were cultured for roughly 11 days before CD4+ T cells were isolated. Concerning this clone itself: Antigen specificity is unknown.

The chain carries TRBV3-1 (or the pseudogene TRBV3-2) and TRBJ1-2; a possible D gene is TRBD1 (5 bases). The clonotype originates from a human donor in good health. Material: CD4+ T cells from PBMCs, cultured in vitro. The chain's CDR3 is CASSLDKGYGYTF. In DNA form, the CDR3 reads TGTGCCAGCAGCTTGGACAAGGGCTATGGCTACACCTTC.